These 27 T cell receptor beta chains came from one sample sequenced in a study of cytomegalovirus exposure and HLA in healthy donors. PCR used 60 Vbeta primers and 13 Jbeta primers. Sequencing used immunoSEQ multiplex PCR; TCRdb keeps in-frame clones, though not all of them. The sample comprises about 160,000 clones, 70% to 80% of which are singletons, and more than 4% rests with the top ten. The specimen was PBMCs. These receptors originate from a man between 35 and 55 years old in good health and CMV-seronegative.

This chain connects TRBV10-1 to TRBJ1-6; D remains unclear. The CDR3 totals 13 residues. Germline values: CDR1 WNHNN, CDR2 SYGVQD (reference sequence). The V end lost 2 bases, the J end lost 8 bases, and 7 bases lay between the germline ends. CDR3 nucleotides: TGCGCCAGCAGTGAGGAGGTTTATTCACCCCTCCACTTT. The encoded protein is CASSEEVYSPLHF.

This clone appeared once. The chain is built from TRBV27 and TRBJ2-1, with 8 bases matching TRBD1. Germline trimming cut 6 bases from V and 2 bases from J; bases unmatched to any gene: 6. Germline V CDR1 and CDR2: MNHEY, SMNVEV (reference sequence). The CDR3 consists of 15 residues. The CDR3 is CASRPRDRTYNEQFF. CDR3 DNA sequence: TGTGCCAGCAGGCCCCGGGACAGGACCTACAATGAGCAGTTCTTC.

This clone occurred a few times. This chain links TRBV28 with TRBJ2-3; 9 bases fit TRBD2. The CDR3 consists of 17 residues. Germline lookup yields CDR1 MDHEN and CDR2 SYDVKM. With V trimmed by 1 base and J by 7 bases, 12 bases remained unmatched. The CDR3 coding sequence is TGTGCCAGCAGTTTATTACAGACTAGCGGTAGTGTGAATACGCAGTATTTT. It yields the protein CASSLLQTSGSVNTQYF.

The J gene is TRBJ2-5, the V gene TRBV29-1; D is possibly TRBD1 (6 bases). Germline CDR1 is SQVTM and CDR2 is ANQGSEA. The CDR3 is 13 residues long. V was cut by 4 bases and J by 5 bases, with 14 bases left in between. The CDR3 nucleotides read TGCAGCGTTGGGGGACACCGTGGGGAGACCCAGTACTTC. Amino acid sequence: CSVGGHRGETQYF.

The rearrangement links TRBV27 to TRBJ2-7, with D tentatively TRBD1 (6 bases). The V end lost 10 bases, the J end lost 0 bases, and 10 bases lay between the germline ends. Germline loops: CDR1 MNHEY, CDR2 SMNVEV (reference sequence). The CDR3 sequence is 12 residues long. Here the CDR3 DNA reads TGTGCCACCACAGGGAACTCCTACGAGCAGTACTTC. It is translated as CATTGNSYEQYF.

The rearrangement uses TRBV4-2 and TRBJ2-7, with 11 bases identical to TRBD2. Trimming at V came to 4 bases and at J to 4 bases, leaving 6 bases not matched to a gene. There are 15 residues in the CDR3. Germline V CDR1 and CDR2: LGHNA, YNFKEQ. The CDR3 reads CASSPRLAGYYEQYF. CDR3 DNA sequence: TGTGCCAGCAGCCCCCGACTAGCGGGGTATTACGAGCAGTACTTC.

This clone appeared once. V gene TRBV5-6 combines with J gene TRBJ2-1, with 9 bases identical to TRBD1. With 5 bases clipped from V and 4 bases from J, the junction kept 7 bases outside the gene matches. This CDR3 has 15 amino acids. CDR1 SGHDT and CDR2 YYEEEE come from the germline V gene. CDR3 nucleotides: TGTGCCAGCAGACCCGGGACAGGGTGGTACAATGAGCAGTTCTTC. Translation gives CASRPGTGWYNEQFF.

This clone occurred once. The chain couples TRBV5-1 to TRBJ2-7; D is unresolved. Germline V CDR1 and CDR2: SGHRS, YFSETQ. V was clipped by 3 bases and J by 2 bases, with 18 bases between them. This CDR3 is 16 amino acids long. CDR3 region: CASSSGLRPRTYEQYF. CDR3 sequence (DNA): TGCGCCAGCAGCTCCGGCCTTCGACCCAGGACCTACGAGCAGTACTTC.

This chain connects TRBV7-9 to TRBJ2-7; a weak D match, TRBD1 (6 bases). The V gene's germline CDR1 is SEHNR and CDR2 FQNEAQ (reference sequence). This CDR3 has 13 residues. V lost 4 bases and J lost 5, with 12 bases in between. In DNA, the CDR3 is TGTGCCAGCAGCTCAGCAGGGGCCCACGAGCAGTACTTC. This codes for CASSSAGAHEQYF. Together with reference TRBV7-9 and TRBJ2-7, the CDR3 gives the full variable domain: DTGVSQNPRHKITKRGQNVTFRCDPISEHNRLYWYRQTLGQGPEFLTYFQNEAQLEKSRLLSDRFSAERPKGSFSTLEIQRTEQGDSAMYLCASSSAGAHEQYFGPGTRLTVT.

The chain recombines TRBV2 with TRBJ2-3, with 11 nucleotides matching TRBD2. This CDR3 has 18 amino acids. Per germline, CDR1 SNHLY and CDR2 FYNNEI. Losses at the gene ends were 9 bases for V and 4 bases for J; bases not matched to a gene: 18. The CDR3 here is CASIAGGPRNLWADTQYF. The CDR3, as DNA: TGTGCCAGTATAGCGGGGGGGCCAAGAAATCTGTGGGCAGATACGCAGTATTTT.

V usage is TRBV7-2 and J usage is TRBJ1-2; TRBD1 matches 9 bases. The length of the CDR3 is 15 residues. Trimming cost V 3 bases and J 7 bases; bases outside gene matches: 9. Looked up from germline, CDR1 is SGHTA and CDR2 is FQGNSA. This chain's CDR3 is CASSLGTGFDPGYTF. The CDR3 bases are TGTGCCAGCAGCTTGGGGACAGGGTTCGATCCTGGCTACACCTTC.

This clone was recorded once. This chain links TRBV28 with TRBJ1-1; 7 bases agree with TRBD1. Losses at the gene ends were 5 bases for V and 5 bases for J; bases not matched to a gene: 14. CDR3 length: 16 residues. CDR1 MDHEN and CDR2 SYDVKM come from the germline V gene. CDR3 residues: CASSILTGTVRTEAFF. The CDR3 bases are TGTGCCAGCAGTATCCTGACCGGGACAGTTAGGACTGAAGCTTTCTTT.

V gene TRBV2 combines with J gene TRBJ1-4, with D possibly TRBD1 on 6 matching bases. Between the trimmed V and J ends, which lost 6 bases and 5 bases, there was a span of 16 bases. The CDR3 loop spans 15 amino acids. The germline CDR1 and CDR2 sequences are SNHLY and FYNNEI. CDR3 sequence: CASSGTRGRNEKLFF. The CDR3 DNA is TGTGCCAGCAGCGGGACAAGGGGAAGGAATGAAAAACTGTTTTTT.

This clone was seen only a few times. The chain's CDR3 is CASSDPRGIEAFF. CDR3 sequence (DNA): TGTGCCAGCAGTGACCCCCGAGGGATTGAAGCTTTCTTT. The chain couples TRBV25-1 to TRBJ1-1; D not certain. The ends were cut back, 3 bases at V and 7 bases at J, with 12 bases in the middle. Germline CDR1 MGHDK, CDR2 SYGVNS. The CDR3 extends over 13 amino acids.

The rearrangement uses TRBV9 and TRBJ1-6; 7 positions agree with TRBD1. This CDR3 spans 16 amino acids. J gave up 6 bases and V 5 bases, and 11 bases lay outside the gene matches. Per the germline V gene, CDR1 is SGDLS and CDR2 is YYNGEE. The CDR3 DNA follows: TGTGCCAGCAGTCCTACTCCGGGACAGATTAATTCACCCCTCCACTTT. As protein: CASSPTPGQINSPLHF.

A single count supports this clone. This chain joins TRBV7-2 and TRBJ1-2, with TRBD1 matching 8 bases. V lost 5 bases to trimming and J lost 4 bases; unmatched junction nucleotides: 9. The CDR3 consists of 15 residues. CDR1 and CDR2 from the germline V gene are SGHTA and FQGNSA. CDR3 sequence (DNA): TGTGCCAGCAGCCTTGACAGGGGAGCGTCCTATGGCTACACCTTC. Protein: CASSLDRGASYGYTF.

V gene TRBV20-1 combines with J gene TRBJ2-1; 7 bases line up with TRBD2. The CDR3 is made up of 11 amino acids. Germline CDR1 and CDR2: DFQATT and SNEGSKA (reference sequence). The junction had 5 bases not matched to a gene; V was cut back by 3 bases and J by 12 bases. The CDR3 DNA follows: TGCAGTGCTAGGCTTTGGGGGGGGCAGTTCTTC. This sequence encodes CSARLWGGQFF.

The V and J genes are TRBV6-5 and TRBJ2-3; possibly TRBD2 for D (6 bases). Deletions cut 4 bases from V and 0 bases from J, with 11 bases between. The CDR3 totals 15 residues. Germline V gene data show CDR1 as MNHEY and CDR2 as SVGAGI. In nucleotides, the CDR3 is TGTGCCAGCAGTTCCCCCGCGGGGAGCACAGATACGCAGTATTTT. Protein sequence: CASSSPAGSTDTQYF.

The chain employs TRBV7-2 and TRBJ2-7, with 8 positions matching TRBD2. The CDR3 consists of 13 residues. Germline values: CDR1 SGHTA, CDR2 FQGNSA. V lost 5 bases to trimming and J lost 3 bases; unmatched junction nucleotides: 3. CDR3: CASSPSGYYEQYF. CDR3 in DNA: TGTGCCAGCAGCCCTAGCGGGTACTACGAGCAGTACTTC.

This rearrangement joins TRBV7-2 to TRBJ1-3; D ambiguous. The CDR3 contains 15 residues. Germline V CDR1 and CDR2: SGHTA, FQGNSA. Trimming left V 5 bases short and J 1 base short, with 12 bases between. This CDR3 is CASSRSFGSGNTIYF. The DNA for the CDR3 is TGTGCCAGCAGCCGATCATTCGGGTCTGGAAACACCATATATTTT.

The chain has TRBV12-5 and TRBJ1-1, with TRBD1 as a possible D gene (6 bases). V lost 1 base to trimming and J lost 4 bases, with 13 bases between them. The CDR3 loop spans 15 amino acids. Looked up from germline, CDR1 is LGHNT and CDR2 is FRNRAP. In DNA form, the CDR3 reads TGTGCTAGTGGTTTGGGTCAGGGGTTGGGCACTGAAGCTTTCTTT. Translating gives CASGLGQGLGTEAFF.

The chain has TRBV9 and TRBJ2-7; 7 bases agree with TRBD1. The CDR3 has 15 residues. Germline V CDR1 and CDR2: SGDLS, YYNGEE. The ends lost 0 bases at V and 5 bases at J; junction bases unmatched: 8. The CDR3 reads CASSVEGQVNHEQYF. For the CDR3, the DNA is TGTGCCAGCAGCGTAGAAGGACAGGTTAACCACGAGCAGTACTTC.

The chain is built from TRBV27 and TRBJ2-7; 10 nucleotides line up with TRBD1. The CDR3 extends over 15 amino acids. The J segment lost 4 bases and the V segment lost 5 bases, leaving 8 bases of the junction unmatched. Germline CDR1 reads MNHEY; CDR2 reads SMNVEV (reference sequence). The CDR3: CASSLRTGGGYEQYF. The DNA for the CDR3 is TGTGCCAGCAGTCTAAGGACAGGGGGAGGGTACGAGCAGTACTTC.

V gene TRBV6-1 combines with J gene TRBJ2-7; possible D gene TRBD1, 5 bases. Trimming cost V 7 bases and J 2 bases, with 12 bases left between them. The CDR3 is 13 residues long. The germline gives CDR1 MNHNS, CDR2 SASEGT. Here the CDR3 reads CASNDGAAYEQYF. The CDR3, as DNA: TGTGCCAGCAACGATGGGGCCGCCTACGAGCAGTACTTC.

V is TRBV27 and J is TRBJ2-2; no reliable D call. Germline CDR1 MNHEY, CDR2 SMNVEV (reference sequence). Trimming shortened V by 1 base and J by 6 bases, and 3 bases separated the two germline ends. The CDR3 has 12 amino acids. CDR3 protein: CASSLLSGELFF. The CDR3 bases are TGTGCCAGCAGTTTATTATCCGGGGAGCTGTTTTTT.

The J gene is TRBJ1-6, the V gene TRBV7-9; maybe TRBD1 (6 bases). This CDR3 has 15 residues. V lost 5 bases and J 9 bases, leaving 17 bases between the germline ends. Per the germline V gene, CDR1 is SEHNR and CDR2 is FQNEAQ (reference sequence). CDR3 bases: TGTGCCAGCAGCGCCGCCGGGGGGCAGAGTTCACCCCTCCACTTT. It translates to CASSAAGGQSSPLHF.

This rearrangement joins TRBV10-1 to TRBJ2-7; D gene unclear. The CDR3 has 14 amino acids. Trimming left V 0 bases short and J 6 bases short, with 12 bases between. Germline values: CDR1 WNHNN, CDR2 SYGVQD (reference sequence). Written as DNA, the CDR3 is TGCGCCAGCAGTGAGTCGAGGTCCGTTGGCGAGCAGTACTTC. Translation gives CASSESRSVGEQYF.